The following is a TCR beta chain sequence with its context. The table lists this clonotype with a count of one. Its cognate antigen has yet to be identified. No qualities accompany the bases; no much larger clone lies one base away. One read is thin evidence. RNA was extracted using the RNeasy kit, and roughly 0.5 to 1 microgram was reverse transcribed with random hexamers. TCR beta CDR3 regions were amplified with the immunoSEQ multiplex PCR assay covering 54 Vbeta and 13 Jbeta segments. PCR amplification bias was corrected by using a synthetic template baseline for primer optimization and computational correction. The source study handled its data this way. Only productive sequences were kept, with reads annotated to V, D and J genes according to IMGT and analyzed in immunoSEQ Analyzer. To calculate clonality, Shannon entropy was normalized by log2 of the number of productive unique sequences and then subtracted from one. For each patient and control, public and private clones were evaluated among the 100 most prevalent clones. Susac-specific clones were defined as absent from healthy and MS cohorts, roughly 1,100 published viral clones and other ImmuneACCESS disease sequences. TCRdb itself trimmed the public reads at Q25 with fastp, ran MiXCR and retained productive beta chains. Rows are combined by CDR3 protein, so each entry shows the most common genes and DNA. Clone size and V and J calls follow TCRdb, not the original study. In this sample the table shows about 240,000 distinct CDR3 sequences, approximately 95% of which occur a single time. Jointly, the top ten make up 0.08% to 0.11% of the sample.

Its CDR3 holds 13 amino acids, cysteine through phenylalanine. The sequence is cut down to CDR3 DNA, 39 bases in frame from base 1. According to the germline V gene (reference sequence), CDR1 reads GTSNPN and CDR2 reads SVGIG. A distance of 9 bases separates the germline ends of V and J, which lose 0 bases and 4 bases respectively. The sample comes from a study of CD8 T cells in Susac syndrome (dated by TCRdb to 2018 to 2020). Study-wide context: Among the Susac syndrome patients who were sequenced, clinically active disease was present in more than 5 and clinical remission was observed in roughly eight. At blood withdrawal, Susac syndrome patients were therapy-naive, treated with corticosteroids (with IVIg additionally given to some), or treated with IVIg alone. Repertoire sequencing was used to test whether CD8+ T cell activation and differentiation in Susac syndrome was antigen driven. Results and caveats for the whole study, not just this receptor: The number of individuals in the TCR sequencing and HLA analysis was recognized as being relatively small. The CD4+ T cell repertoire of patients with Susac syndrome showed no detectable clonal expansion.

Peripheral blood CD8+ and CD4+ T cells from healthy donors, Susac syndrome patients and multiple sclerosis patients were profiled using high-throughput TCR beta sequencing. The Susac syndrome patients fulfilled recently defined diagnostic criteria for definite or probable disease. Bulk CD8+ and CD4+ T cells were purified by magnetic negative isolation, whereas CD8+ TEMRA cells were enriched by FACS. Blood was drawn into EDTA tubes, processed within 24 hours, and PBMCs were isolated by density gradient centrifugation. PBMCs destined for TCR sequencing were cryopreserved in liquid nitrogen and later thawed in a 37 °C water bath. The sorted or isolated CD4+, CD8+ and CD8+ TEMRA cells had a purity of 90% or higher.

This receptor was identified in a human donor with Susac syndrome. The V and J genes are TRBV30 and TRBJ1-2; the D gene remains uncertain. Sequenced input: CD4+ T cells from PBMCs. The nucleotides are TGTGCCTGGAGTGTAGGTGTCCGCTATGGCTACACCTTC. It specifies CAWSVGVRYGYTF.